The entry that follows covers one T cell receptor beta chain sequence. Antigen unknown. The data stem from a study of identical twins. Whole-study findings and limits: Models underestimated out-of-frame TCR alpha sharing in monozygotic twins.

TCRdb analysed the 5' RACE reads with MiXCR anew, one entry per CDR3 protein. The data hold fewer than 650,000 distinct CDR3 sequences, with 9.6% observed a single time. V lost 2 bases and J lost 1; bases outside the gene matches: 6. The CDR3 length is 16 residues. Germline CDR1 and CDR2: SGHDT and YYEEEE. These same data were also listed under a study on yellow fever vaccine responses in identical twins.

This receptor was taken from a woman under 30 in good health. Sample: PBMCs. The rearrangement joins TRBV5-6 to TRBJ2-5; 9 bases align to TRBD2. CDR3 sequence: CASSLGGGATQETQYF. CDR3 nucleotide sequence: TGTGCCAGCAGCTTAGGCGGGGGGGCCACCCAAGAGACCCAGTACTTC.